This TCR beta chain was found in a study of T cell repertoires in cytomegalovirus infection. Study-wide context: Indications of both CMV infection and matching HLA type were provided by public TCR beta signatures. General study results and limits: Clonotype analysis showed dominance of the ex vivo response by HLA-C-restricted CMV-specific TCR beta clonotypes.

TCRdb recomputed calls from the reads with MiXCR, one row per CDR3 protein. In the table there are roughly 570,000 distinct CDR3 sequences, just under 40% of which are singletons. Details on this clonotype: Its matching antigen is unknown.

Germline assignment: CDR1 MGHRA and CDR2 YSYEKL. The germline V and J ends were trimmed by 0 bases and 1 base, with 24 bases remaining between them. The CDR3 has 20 amino acids. The rearrangement uses TRBV4-1 and TRBJ1-1, with a weak D call TRBD1 (6 bases). The material was cultured PBMCs, obtained from culture after CMV antigen stimulation. The receptor comes from a human donor in good health (CMV status not recorded). Some clones in this sample may be carry-over from other donors' samples. The CDR3 bases are TGCGCCAGCAGCCAAGACTCCAACAGGGTAGGAGTATCAAGGAACACTGAAGCTTTCTTT. It codes for CASSQDSNRVGVSRNTEAFF.